Included here is one T cell receptor beta chain sequence, with context. Trimming removed 3 bases from V and 5 bases from J; junction bases left unmatched: 7. This CDR3 is built from 15 residues. Germline V gene sequence: CDR1 LNHNV, CDR2 YYDKDF (reference sequence). These data come from a study of blood T cell repertoires in COVID-19. Per the authors' pipeline: Amplifying reference gene primers gave estimates of nucleated cell counts. Clones were read by immunoSEQ multiplex PCR, and TCRdb kept only the in-frame ones, dropping some. V and J calls and clone size are as listed in that table; D and trimming were resolved from the DNA. The sample includes 100,000 to 150,000 clones, around 84% of them seen just once.

This sequence was found in a man aged 35-49 years with acute COVID-19. The chain carries TRBV15 and TRBJ1-2, with 9 positions matching TRBD1. Sequenced sample: PBMCs or T cells enriched from blood (not recorded which). The CDR3 spells CATSSLQGAGYGYTF. CDR3 DNA sequence: TGTGCCACCAGCAGCCTACAGGGGGCGGGATATGGCTACACCTTC.